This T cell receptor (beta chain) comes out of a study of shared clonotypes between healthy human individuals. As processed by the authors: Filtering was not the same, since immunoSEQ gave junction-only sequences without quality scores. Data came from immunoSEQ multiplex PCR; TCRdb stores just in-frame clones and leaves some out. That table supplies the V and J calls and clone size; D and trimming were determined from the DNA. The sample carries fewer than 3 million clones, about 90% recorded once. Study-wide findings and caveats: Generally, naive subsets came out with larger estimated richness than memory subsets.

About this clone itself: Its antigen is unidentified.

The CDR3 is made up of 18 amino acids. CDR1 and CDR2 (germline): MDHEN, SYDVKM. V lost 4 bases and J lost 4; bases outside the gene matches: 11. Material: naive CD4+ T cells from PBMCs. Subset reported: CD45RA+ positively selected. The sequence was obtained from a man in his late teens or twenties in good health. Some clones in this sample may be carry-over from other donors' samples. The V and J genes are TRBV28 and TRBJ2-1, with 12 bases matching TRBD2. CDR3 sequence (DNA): TGTGCCAGCAGTTCTCCCCTTCTCCTAGCGGGAGGGTACAATGAGCAGTTCTTC. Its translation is CASSSPLLLAGGYNEQFF.